This entry describes one TCR beta chain. As yet, its antigen is unknown. These data are taken from a study of Tregs in tolerant kidney transplant recipients. Study results and caveats: Validation in larger populations is needed because few patients were studied. Biological reproducibility was not directly addressed in this study.

This table comes from immunoSEQ multiplex PCR, and its TCRdb copy is limited to in-frame clones, with some not included. The sample includes 110,000 or so clones, about 90% seen only once; the top ten take nearly 0.6%. Germline CDR1 MNHNY, CDR2 SVGAGI (reference sequence). V lost 5 bases and J lost 4, with 14 bases in between. The CDR3 has 15 amino acids. Unstimulated Tregs (CD4+CD25+CD127-) and CD4+CD25- non-Tregs were sorted from PBMCs. This sequence was found in a human donor in good health. Sequencing used CD4+ T cells from blood. The V gene is TRBV6-6, the J gene TRBJ2-2, with D possibly matching TRBD1 (5 bases). The CDR3 sequence: CASSRPGSGTGELFF. The CDR3 nucleotides are TGTGCCAGCAGTCGCCCAGGGTCGGGCACCGGGGAGCTGTTTTTT.